The source of this TCR beta chain is a study of T cell responses to AZD1222 COVID-19 vaccine. Study information: Both about-4-week and about-12-week second-dose recipients were combined.

The count of this clone is one. Its antigen is unidentified. General study results and limits: Regions 160-218 and 743-854 held dominance among vaccine-associated CD4 TCRs, which spanned spike. A mostly white British donor set with more females was recruited, and clonal diversity was possibly underestimated.

Generated by immunoSEQ multiplex PCR, the TCRdb table keeps only in-frame clones and is missing some. The sample has 120,000 to 150,000 clones; under 95% are singletons. The ends were cut back, 1 base at V and 1 base at J, with 18 bases in the middle. Germline V gives CDR1 LGHNA, CDR2 YNFKEQ. This CDR3 has 18 residues. The source material was peripheral blood, sampled on day 0 of AZD1222 vaccination. The sequence was collected from an adult in good health. The chain links TRBV4-2 to TRBJ2-3; tentative D call: TRBD2 (6 bases). The CDR3 nucleotides are TGTGCCAGCAGCCAAGGGGACTGGGGCCGGGTGGGCACAGATACGCAGTATTTT. Translating it yields CASSQGDWGRVGTDTQYF.